Listed here are 13 T cell receptor beta chains from one sample, sequenced in a study of cytomegalovirus exposure and HLA in healthy donors. PCR was performed using 60 Vbeta and 13 Jbeta primers. The method was immunoSEQ multiplex PCR; TCRdb's version includes in-frame clones alone and lacks a portion of them. The sample carries 150,000 to 200,000 clones, just over 70% recorded once. Sequenced material: PBMCs. The receptors were gathered from a human donor in good health.

The chain has TRBV7-2 and TRBJ2-3, with unresolved D. The V gene lost 4 bases and the J gene lost 0 bases, with 8 bases spanning the gap. This CDR3 has 14 amino acids. Germline CDR1 SGHTA, CDR2 FQGNSA. The CDR3, as DNA: TGTGCCAGCAGCTCCGCGACTAGCACAGATACGCAGTATTTT. This sequence encodes CASSSATSTDTQYF.

Only a few counts were recorded for this clone. This chain joins TRBV7-8 and TRBJ1-6; the match to TRBD1 covers 9 bases. V was clipped by 2 bases and J by 8 bases; unmatched bases: 4. CDR3 length: 15 amino acids. Germline loops: CDR1 SGHVS, CDR2 FQNEAQ. CDR3 protein: CASSLKGTGHSPLHF. The CDR3 DNA is TGTGCCAGCAGCTTAAAGGGGACAGGGCATTCACCCCTCCACTTT.

The chain is built from TRBV6-1 and TRBJ1-2; 8 bases align to TRBD1. J lost 7 bases, V lost 4 bases, and 8 bases had no gene match. This CDR3 comprises 14 residues. Germline CDR1 reads MNHNS; CDR2 reads SASEGT. CDR3 in DNA: TGTGCCAGCAGTGCGACTACAGGGGGTAGTGGCTACACCTTC. This encodes CASSATTGGSGYTF.

The gene calls are TRBV19 and TRBJ2-3; TRBD2 agrees at 8 bases. CDR1 is LNHDA and CDR2 is SQIVND in the germline V gene (reference sequence). V was pared by 4 bases and J by 4 bases, with 10 bases of the junction left unmatched. The CDR3 contains 16 residues. CDR3 nucleotide sequence: TGTGCCAGTAGTACTGGTGTTAGCGGGGTTGCAGATACGCAGTATTTT. Amino acids: CASSTGVSGVADTQYF.

The chain is built from TRBV10-3 and TRBJ2-3, with TRBD2 identical over 9 bases. After removal of 2 bases from V and 5 bases from J, the junction contained 8 bases not matched to a gene. This CDR3 contains 16 residues. The germline gives CDR1 ENHRY, CDR2 SYGVKD. The CDR3 is CAISERASGAEDTQYF. CDR3 nucleotide sequence: TGTGCCATCAGTGAGAGGGCTAGCGGGGCGGAAGATACGCAGTATTTT.

This clone was picked up one time. The same CDR3 arises from other DNA sequences in this sample as well. The J gene is TRBJ1-1, the V gene TRBV7-9; D gene uncertain. Trimming took 1 base from V and 8 from J, leaving 5 bases between them. Germline V gene lookup returns CDR1 SEHNR and CDR2 FQNEAQ (reference sequence). The CDR3 consists of 11 residues. CDR3 bases: TGTGCCAGCAGCTTAGTGGGCGAAGCTTTCTTT. It yields the protein CASSLVGEAFF. The whole variable domain, filled in from reference TRBV7-9 and TRBJ1-1, reads DTGVSQNPRHKITKRGQNVTFRCDPISEHNRLYWYRQTLGQGPEFLTYFQNEAQLEKSRLLSDRFSAERPKGSFSTLEIQRTEQGDSAMYLCASSLVGEAFFGQGTRLTVV.

As regards this clone: Within the sample, other DNA sequences also encode this same CDR3. V is TRBV10-3 and J is TRBJ1-1; 7 nucleotides agree with TRBD1. After removal of 4 bases from V and 4 bases from J, the junction contained 3 bases not matched to a gene. This CDR3 comprises 13 residues. Germline V gives CDR1 ENHRY, CDR2 SYGVKD. The CDR3 reads CAISGQGGTEAFF. As DNA, the CDR3 is TGTGCCATCAGTGGACAGGGTGGCACTGAAGCTTTCTTT.

The V gene is TRBV29-1, the J gene TRBJ2-5; the match to TRBD2 covers 8 bases. This CDR3 is built from 13 residues. V lost 3 bases and J lost 2; bases outside the gene matches: 2. Germline CDR1 SQVTM, CDR2 ANQGSEA. CDR3: CSVDAGGQETQYF. Here the CDR3 DNA reads TGCAGCGTTGATGCGGGGGGACAAGAGACCCAGTACTTC.

V is TRBV5-4 and J is TRBJ2-5; a weak D match, TRBD2 (6 bases). The CDR3 has 12 amino acids. The germline CDR1 and CDR2 sequences are SGHNT and YYREEE (reference sequence). V lost 6 bases, J lost 8 bases, and 14 bases lay in between. CDR3 sequence: CASITGGSTQYF. CDR3 bases: TGTGCCAGCATCACTGGAGGGAGCACCCAGTACTTC.

The V call is TRBV7-9, the J call TRBJ1-4; the match to TRBD1 covers 7 bases. V gave up 1 base and J gave up 1 base; unmatched junction bases: 0. The CDR3 has 15 amino acids. Germline values: CDR1 SEHNR, CDR2 FQNEAQ (reference sequence). The CDR3 sequence: CASSLGQGTNEKLFF. DNA of the CDR3: TGTGCCAGCAGCTTAGGACAGGGAACTAATGAAAAACTGTTTTTT.

This clone was detected only a few times. This chain connects TRBV19 to TRBJ1-1; D perhaps matches TRBD1 (6 bases). The CDR3 totals 13 residues. Germline V CDR1 and CDR2: LNHDA, SQIVND (reference sequence). Between the trimmed V and J ends, which lost 0 bases and 8 bases, there was a span of 10 bases. The CDR3 DNA follows: TGTGCCAGTAGTATAGAACGCAGGGGCGAAGCTTTCTTT. It translates to CASSIERRGEAFF.

The chain has TRBV4-3 and TRBJ2-7; 9 nucleotides line up with TRBD1. The J segment lost 4 bases and the V segment lost 3 bases, leaving 10 bases of the junction unmatched. This CDR3 spans 16 amino acids. CDR1 is LGHNA and CDR2 is YSLEER in the germline V gene. The CDR3 loop is CASSQGGTGSRYEQYF. The CDR3 region has the DNA TGCGCCAGCAGCCAGGGCGGGACAGGGAGTAGGTACGAGCAGTACTTC.

This chain joins TRBV15 and TRBJ1-6; 7 bases match TRBD1. The trim removed 1 base at V and 7 bases at J, leaving 7 bases unmatched. The CDR3 runs to 16 residues. From germline, CDR1 is LNHNV and CDR2 YYDKDF (reference sequence). As DNA, the CDR3 is TGTGCCACCAGCAGAGGGAACGGCAGGGGGAATTCACCCCTCCACTTT. Amino acids: CATSRGNGRGNSPLHF.